This T cell receptor beta chain was identified during a study of blood T cell repertoires in COVID-19. Study-wide background: Acute and convalescent COVID-19 samples came from the United States, Italy and Spain. The cDNA or gDNA used as material had been derived from T cells, B-cell-depleted T cells, or PBMCs.

The V end lost 4 bases, the J end lost 2 bases, and 14 bases lay between the germline ends. CDR1 and CDR2 (germline): SGDLS, YYNGEE. The CDR3 is 15 residues long. Per the original data handling: Nucleated cell counts were estimated from reference gene primer amplification. Assay used: immunoSEQ multiplex PCR; TCRdb lists only in-frame clones, some missing. D and trimming come from the DNA, and the V and J calls and clone size come from that table. The table records about 130,000 clones, around 79% of them present only once. Enrolled during active infection, Seattle patients were then followed longitudinally.

The sequenced sample was peripheral blood. V and J are TRBV9 and TRBJ2-3; the D gene is possibly TRBD2 (5 bases). This receptor was taken from a woman aged 70-85 years with COVID-19, enrolled during active disease. CDR3 sequence reads: CASSLTGLITDTQYF. DNA for the CDR3: TGTGCCAGCAGCCTGACCGGACTCATCACAGATACGCAGTATTTT.